The 18 T cell receptor beta chains listed next were all sequenced from one sample in a study of early T cells in non-severe SARS-CoV-2 infection. TCRdb recomputed calls from the 5' RACE reads with MiXCR, one row per CDR3 protein. Among about 47,000 distinct CDR3 sequences listed, approximately 11% were seen once. The sample consisted of whole blood. The receptors here all came from an adult who was a healthcare worker with PCR-confirmed SARS-CoV-2 infection or an uninfected control (not recorded which).

This clonotype was seen a handful of times. The rearrangement joins TRBV28 to TRBJ2-7; D not resolved. Deletions cut 5 bases from V and 7 bases from J, with 12 bases between. The CDR3 spans 12 residues. Germline lookup yields CDR1 MDHEN and CDR2 SYDVKM. CDR3 in amino acids: CASSQPPLEQYF. The CDR3 region has the DNA TGTGCCAGCAGTCAGCCCCCTTTGGAGCAGTACTTC.

The chain has TRBV9 and TRBJ2-5, with 9 bases aligning to TRBD1. V was clipped by 0 bases and J by 4 bases; unmatched bases: 7. The CDR3 consists of 16 residues. Germline lookup yields CDR1 SGDLS and CDR2 YYNGEE. The CDR3 DNA reads as TGTGCCAGCAGCGTAGATTGGGGGACAGGGATAGAGACCCAGTACTTC. Translation gives CASSVDWGTGIETQYF.

For the CDR3, the DNA is TGTGCCAGCAGGGGACTAGCGGGCGGCACCGGGGAGCTGTTTTTT. It yields the protein CASRGLAGGTGELFF. This sequence joins TRBV2 and TRBJ2-2, with 12 bases that match TRBD2. With 6 bases clipped from V and 4 bases from J, the junction kept 3 bases outside the gene matches. There are 15 residues in the CDR3. Germline CDR1 reads SNHLY; CDR2 reads FYNNEI.

The chain carries TRBV19 and TRBJ2-5; D is unresolved. Germline CDR1 LNHDA, CDR2 SQIVND (reference sequence). V lost 4 bases to trimming and J lost 5 bases, with 11 bases between them. The length of the CDR3 is 13 residues. The CDR3 DNA reads TGTGCCAGTAGTAGGGTTCGTCGGGAGACCCAGTACTTC. Translated, it gives CASSRVRRETQYF.

This clonotype was seen more than once but under ten times. V usage is TRBV20-1 and J usage is TRBJ2-1; possible D gene TRBD1, 6 bases. The germline V gene encodes CDR1 DFQATT and CDR2 SNEGSKA (reference sequence). The CDR3 is 14 amino acids. The ends were cut back, 6 bases at V and 0 bases at J, with 12 bases in the middle. The CDR3 nucleotides read TGCAGTGCGAGAACAGGGAGCTCCTACAATGAGCAGTTCTTC. Protein sequence: CSARTGSSYNEQFF.

This clonotype was recorded many times. V usage is TRBV5-1 and J usage is TRBJ1-3, with TRBD1 as a possible D gene (5 bases). V was cut by 4 bases and J by 4 bases, with 15 bases left in between. This CDR3 is built from 15 residues. Per germline, CDR1 SGHRS and CDR2 YFSETQ. CDR3 DNA: TGCGCCAGCAGCAGTGCCGGGACTCCCGGAAACACCATATATTTT. It yields the protein CASSSAGTPGNTIYF.

This clonotype was seen repeatedly, ten times or more. V is TRBV7-2 and J is TRBJ2-2; possibly TRBD2 for D (7 bases). CDR3 length equals 16 residues. With 4 bases removed from V and 2 bases from J, the gap between germline ends came to 14 bases. Germline assignment: CDR1 SGHTA and CDR2 FQGNSA. In DNA form, the CDR3 reads TGTGCCAGCAGCTACAGGGCGGGAGTAAACACCGGGGAGCTGTTTTTT. Protein product: CASSYRAGVNTGELFF.

This clonotype was seen repeatedly, ten times or more. The V gene is TRBV11-2, the J gene TRBJ2-3; TRBD2 agrees at 9 bases. The CDR3 contains 15 residues. Germline V CDR1 and CDR2: SGHAT, FQNNGV. Trimming at V came to 4 bases and at J to 2 bases, leaving 4 bases not matched to a gene. This chain's CDR3 is CASSSAGGLTDTQYF. In nucleotides, the CDR3 is TGTGCCAGCAGCTCAGCGGGGGGTCTCACAGATACGCAGTATTTT.

This clonotype was seen at least ten times. The V gene is TRBV10-3, the J gene TRBJ2-1; 7 bases match TRBD2. The length of the CDR3 is 11 residues. The germline V gene encodes CDR1 ENHRY and CDR2 SYGVKD. V lost 9 bases to trimming and J lost 9 bases; unmatched junction nucleotides: 5. The CDR3 region is CAMGDYLEQFF. The CDR3 nucleotides are TGTGCCATGGGGGACTATCTTGAGCAGTTCTTC.

In this sample, this clonotype turned up a few times. The J gene is TRBJ1-1, the V gene TRBV5-1, with D unresolved. The V end was cut by 2 bases, the J end by 3 bases, with 8 bases between. The germline CDR1 and CDR2 sequences are SGHRS and YFSETQ. The CDR3 length is 13 residues. CDR3 sequence: CASSFRPDTEAFF. CDR3 nucleotide sequence: TGCGCCAGCAGCTTTCGGCCAGACACTGAAGCTTTCTTT.

As for this clonotype: This may come from a read error, since a much larger clone is one base off. V and J are TRBV5-1 and TRBJ1-2, with D uncertain. The germline gives CDR1 SGHRS, CDR2 YFSETQ. CDR3 length equals 12 residues. CDR3 in DNA: TGCTCCAGCAGCTCGAGCGACTATGGCTACACCTTC. This gives the protein CSSSSSDYGYTF.

This clonotype was observed many times. This chain uses TRBV11-2 with TRBJ2-1; 7 nucleotides align to TRBD2. This CDR3 contains 15 residues. CDR1 SGHAT and CDR2 FQNNGV come from the germline V gene. Trimming cost V 5 bases and J 3 bases; bases outside gene matches: 7. The CDR3 is CASSPTSNYYNEQFF. The CDR3 nucleotides read TGTGCCAGCAGCCCGACTAGCAATTACTACAATGAGCAGTTCTTC.

The chain has TRBV11-2 and TRBJ2-3; D not resolved. The CDR3 spans 12 residues. V was trimmed by 1 base and J by 6 bases, leaving 5 bases between them. Germline lookup yields CDR1 SGHAT and CDR2 FQNNGV. The DNA for the CDR3 is TGTGCCAGCAGCTTAGGTTCGGATACGCAGTATTTT. Protein product: CASSLGSDTQYF.

This clonotype appeared a few times. The chain links TRBV20-1 to TRBJ1-4; D gene uncertain. The CDR3 extends over 13 amino acids. Trimming left V 3 bases short and J 3 bases short, with 8 bases between. From germline, CDR1 is DFQATT and CDR2 SNEGSKA (reference sequence). Here the CDR3 DNA reads TGCAGTGCTAGGAAGAGGGCTAATGAAAAACTGTTTTTT. This encodes CSARKRANEKLFF.

This clonotype occurred many times. The gene calls are TRBV11-3 and TRBJ2-1; 7 positions agree with TRBD2. The CDR3 contains 14 residues. Germline loops: CDR1 SGHNT, CDR2 YENEEA. Trimming at V came to 5 bases and at J to 6 bases, leaving 7 bases not matched to a gene. CDR3 nucleotides: TGTGCCAGCAGCACCACGGGGGGTGGCAATGAGCAGTTCTTC. It is translated as CASSTTGGGNEQFF.

This clonotype was recorded many times. V and J are TRBV7-3 and TRBJ2-3, with D perhaps TRBD2 (5 bases). Germline CDR1 SGHTA, CDR2 FQGTGA. Deletions cut 8 bases from V and 6 bases from J, with 18 bases between. This CDR3 comprises 14 residues. Here the CDR3 DNA reads TGTGCCAGCTCCTTGGGCGGGCGGGCGGATACGCAGTATTTT. Its protein product is CASSLGGRADTQYF.

This clonotype was detected many times. The chain couples TRBV5-1 to TRBJ2-1, with D perhaps matching TRBD1 or TRBD2 (7 bases each). This CDR3 has 15 amino acids. The germline V and J ends were trimmed by 2 bases and 1 base, with 10 bases remaining between them. Looked up from germline, CDR1 is SGHRS and CDR2 is YFSETQ. The CDR3 nucleotides read TGCGCCAGCAGCTTCAGGGGGGGTTCCTACAATGAGCAGTTCTTC. It codes for CASSFRGGSYNEQFF.

This clonotype was picked up many times. The chain recombines TRBV21-1 with TRBJ1-1. TRBV21-1 represents a pseudogene. The length of the CDR3 is 13 residues. CDR3 residues: CASSKGVNTEAFF. The CDR3 nucleotides read TGTGCCAGCAGCAAAGGTGTGAACACTGAAGCTTTCTTT.